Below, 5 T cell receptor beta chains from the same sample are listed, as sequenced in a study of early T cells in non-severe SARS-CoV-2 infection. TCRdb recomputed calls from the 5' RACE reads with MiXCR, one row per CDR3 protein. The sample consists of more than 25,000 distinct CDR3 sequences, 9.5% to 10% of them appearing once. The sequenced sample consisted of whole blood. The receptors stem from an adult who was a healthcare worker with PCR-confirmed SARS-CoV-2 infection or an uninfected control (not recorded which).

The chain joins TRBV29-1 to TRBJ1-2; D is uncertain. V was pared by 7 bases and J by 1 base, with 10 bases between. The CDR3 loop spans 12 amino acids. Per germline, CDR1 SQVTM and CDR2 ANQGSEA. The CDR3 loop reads CSAAWHNYGYTF. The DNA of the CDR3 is TGCAGCGCCGCTTGGCATAACTATGGCTACACCTTC. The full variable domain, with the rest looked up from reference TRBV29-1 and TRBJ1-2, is SAVISQKPSRDICQRGTSLTIQCQVDSQVTMMFWYRQQPGQSLTLIATANQGSEATYESGFVIDKFPISRPNLTFSTLTVSNMSPEDSSIYLCSAAWHNYGYTFGSGTRLTVV.

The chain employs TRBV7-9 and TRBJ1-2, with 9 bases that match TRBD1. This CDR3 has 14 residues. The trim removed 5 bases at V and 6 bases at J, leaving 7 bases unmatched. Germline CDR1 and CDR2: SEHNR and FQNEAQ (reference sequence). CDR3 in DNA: TGTGCCAGCAGCCTAGGGGGACAGGGCCATGGCTACACCTTC. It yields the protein CASSLGGQGHGYTF.

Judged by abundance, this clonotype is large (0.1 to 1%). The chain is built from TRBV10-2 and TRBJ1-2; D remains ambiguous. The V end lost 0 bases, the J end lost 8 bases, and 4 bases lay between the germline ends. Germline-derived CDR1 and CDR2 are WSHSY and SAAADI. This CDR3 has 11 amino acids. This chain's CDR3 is CASSESGGYTF. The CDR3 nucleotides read TGCGCCAGCAGTGAGTCCGGGGGCTACACCTTC.

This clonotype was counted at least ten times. CDR3 sequence: CASRSLDRPYEQYF. CDR3 DNA sequence: TGTGCCAGCAGATCATTAGACAGACCTTACGAGCAGTACTTC. The chain employs TRBV27 and TRBJ2-7, with D perhaps matching TRBD1 (5 bases). The germline CDR1 and CDR2 sequences are MNHEY and SMNVEV (reference sequence). The CDR3 totals 14 residues. V was shortened by 6 bases and J by 4 bases, with 16 bases between the two germline ends.

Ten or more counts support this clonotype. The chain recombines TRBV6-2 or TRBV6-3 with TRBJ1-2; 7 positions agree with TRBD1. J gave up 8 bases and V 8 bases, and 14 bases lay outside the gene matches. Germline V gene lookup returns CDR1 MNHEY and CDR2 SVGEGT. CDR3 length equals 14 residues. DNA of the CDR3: TGTGCCAGCGAAAGGGGGCGCGGGCGTTACGGCTACACCTTC. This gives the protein CASERGRGRYGYTF.